This TCR beta chain was captured by sequencing in a study of shared clonotypes between healthy human individuals. Study results and caveats: Clonotypes which were not shared had lower generation probabilities than clonotypes that all four donors shared. Sharing across four donors was highest in naive CD4 (around 5%) and lowest in memory CD8 (around 0.4%).

Trimming removed 6 bases at V and 10 bases at J, with 13 bases between. This CDR3 region has 12 residues. Germline CDR1 reads SNHLY; CDR2 reads FYNNEI. DNA at roughly 0.2 ug, about 30,000 T cell genomes, went into sorted-subset replicate PCRs. The repertoire was sequenced with immunoSEQ multiplex PCR; TCRdb's copy has only in-frame clones and lacks some. The table has 600,000 or so clones, 95% to 98% seen once. CD45RO-negative CD8 cells positively selected for CCR7 made up the naive population, which excluded terminally differentiated effector memory CD45RA+ cells. In regard to this clone: The antigen remains undetermined.

J is TRBJ2-1 and V is TRBV2, with D perhaps matching TRBD2 (7 bases). This receptor was identified in a man younger than 45 in good health. Material: naive CD8+ T cells sorted from blood. The DNA of the CDR3 is TGTGCCAGCAGGGCGGGGGACACGGAGCAGTTCTTC. As protein: CASRAGDTEQFF.